One sample yielded the 20 T cell receptor beta chains listed below, sequenced in a study of control samples from healthy donors and cancer patients. The data were produced by immunoSEQ multiplex PCR, yet TCRdb's version contains in-frame clones alone and is incomplete. In the table there are 100,000 to 150,000 clones, approximately 84% of which are singletons. Source material: blood. The receptors come from a man aged 18 to 30 in good health.

The CDR3 nucleotides read TGTGCCAGCAGTTTATCAATCGGAATCCCCTACGAGCAGTACTTC. Its translation: CASSLSIGIPYEQYF. The gene calls are TRBV27 and TRBJ2-7, with D hard to call. Trimming left V 0 bases short and J 2 bases short, with 11 bases between. Looked up from germline, CDR1 is MNHEY and CDR2 is SMNVEV (reference sequence). The length of the CDR3 is 15 residues.

The V and J genes are TRBV18 and TRBJ2-7; a possible D gene is TRBD1 (6 bases). The CDR3 is 18 amino acids. CDR1 and CDR2 (germline): KGHSH, LQKENI. V was shortened by 5 bases and J by 3 bases, with 26 bases between the two germline ends. The CDR3, as DNA: TGTGCCAGCTCAACCACGTCGTCTGGGAACAGGGCATTCTACGAGCAGTACTTC. It is translated as CASSTTSSGNRAFYEQYF.

A few counts support this clone. The rearrangement uses TRBV9 and TRBJ2-2; weak D call: TRBD2 (6 bases). CDR1 is SGDLS and CDR2 is YYNGEE in the germline V gene. This CDR3 spans 17 amino acids. Trimming shortened V by 0 bases and J by 2 bases, and 14 bases separated the two germline ends. CDR3 loop: CASSVGGGSGNTGELFF. DNA for the CDR3: TGTGCCAGCAGCGTAGGGGGAGGATCGGGAAACACCGGGGAGCTGTTTTTT.

This chain links TRBV11-2 with TRBJ1-2; 8 nucleotides agree with TRBD1. V gave up 0 bases and J gave up 8 bases; unmatched junction bases: 2. CDR1 and CDR2 from the germline V gene are SGHAT and FQNNGV. The CDR3 contains 13 residues. The DNA of the CDR3 is TGTGCCAGCAGCTTAGAACCAGGGGGCGGCTACACCTTC. This translates into CASSLEPGGGYTF.

This chain joins TRBV4-3 and TRBJ2-7; D possibly corresponds to TRBD1 (5 bases). The germline V gene encodes CDR1 LGHNA and CDR2 YSLEER. Between the trimmed V and J ends, which lost 0 bases and 2 bases, there was a span of 8 bases. The CDR3 runs 14 residues. The DNA for the CDR3 is TGCGCCAGCAGCCAAGATGGCAGGGCCTACGAGCAGTACTTC. Translating it yields CASSQDGRAYEQYF.

V and J are TRBV11-2 and TRBJ1-2; D perhaps matches TRBD1 (5 bases). The CDR3 is 18 residues long. From germline, CDR1 is SGHAT and CDR2 FQNNGV. V lost 5 bases and J 3 bases, leaving 25 bases between the germline ends. In nucleotides, the CDR3 is TGTGCCAGCAGCCGTCAATCCGTCTCACAGGAATTTGACTATGGCTACACCTTC. Translation: CASSRQSVSQEFDYGYTF.

The chain is built from TRBV30 and TRBJ1-4; D possibly corresponds to TRBD1 (5 bases). V lost 0 bases and J 11 bases, leaving 19 bases between the germline ends. The CDR3 contains 15 residues. From germline, CDR1 is GTSNPN and CDR2 SVGIG (reference sequence). The CDR3 sequence: CAWSVGGWGEGKLFF. Written as DNA, the CDR3 is TGTGCCTGGAGTGTGGGAGGTTGGGGCGAGGGGAAACTGTTTTTT.

The chain combines TRBV19 with TRBJ2-2, with D perhaps matching TRBD1 or TRBD2 (5 bases each). The CDR3 loop spans 14 amino acids. Trimming left V 5 bases short and J 7 bases short, with 14 bases between. The V gene's germline CDR1 is LNHDA and CDR2 SQIVND (reference sequence). CDR3 DNA: TGTGCCAGTAGTCCGGGGCTTGTGATCGGGGAGCTGTTTTTT. It specifies CASSPGLVIGELFF. Variable domain in full (rest from reference TRBV19 and TRBJ2-2): DGGITQSPKYLFRKEGQNVTLSCEQNLNHDAMYWYRQDPGQGLRLIYYSQIVNDFQKGDIAEGYSVSREKKESFPLTVTSAQKNPTAFYLCASSPGLVIGELFFGEGSRLTVL.

The chain couples TRBV6-5 to TRBJ1-1, with 9 bases that match TRBD1. With V trimmed by 7 bases and J by 6 bases, 3 bases remained unmatched. Germline assignment: CDR1 MNHEY and CDR2 SVGAGI. This CDR3 is 12 amino acids long. This CDR3 reads CASIQGAAEAFF. The CDR3, as DNA: TGTGCCAGCATACAGGGGGCCGCTGAAGCTTTCTTT.

This clone appeared once. This sequence joins TRBV7-3 and TRBJ1-1; TRBD1 is a possible D gene (6 bases). Germline CDR1 is SGHTA and CDR2 is FQGTGA. Trimming stripped 3 bases from V and 4 bases from J, with 12 bases between. This CDR3 is 14 amino acids long. The CDR3 coding sequence is TGTGCCAGCAGCTTGGAGGGACAAGCCACTGAAGCTTTCTTT. Protein: CASSLEGQATEAFF.

The genes are TRBV25-1 and TRBJ1-3; D possibly corresponds to TRBD1 (5 bases). Germline CDR1 MGHDK, CDR2 SYGVNS. The CDR3 sequence is 14 residues long. V was cut by 6 bases and J by 1 base, with 10 bases left in between. The CDR3 DNA reads TGTGCCAGCAGAGGGCGGGGGTCTGGAAACACCATATATTTT. Protein product: CASRGRGSGNTIYF.

This clone was seen a few times. The V gene is TRBV6-5, the J gene TRBJ1-2; 12 bases align to TRBD1. The CDR3 sequence is 15 residues long. With 6 bases clipped from V and 6 bases from J, the junction kept 8 bases outside the gene matches. CDR1 is MNHEY, CDR2 SVGAGI, per germline. CDR3 bases: TGTGCCAGCAGGGGAGGGGACAGGGGGCTGAATGGCTACACCTTC. Its translation: CASRGGDRGLNGYTF.

This clone was picked up many times. V is TRBV14 and J is TRBJ1-1; D may be TRBD1 (5 bases). CDR1 is SGHDN and CDR2 is FVKESK in the germline V gene. Trimming removed 4 bases at V and 11 bases at J, with 17 bases between. The CDR3 has 13 amino acids. The CDR3 sequence: CASSPGPSLFAFF. The CDR3 bases are TGTGCCAGCAGCCCAGGGCCCTCTTTGTTTGCTTTCTTT.

The J gene is TRBJ2-7, the V gene TRBV30, with TRBD2 identical over 8 bases. V dropped 3 bases and J dropped 3; count of bases not matched to a gene: 10. Germline lookup yields CDR1 GTSNPN and CDR2 SVGIG (reference sequence). This CDR3 region has 15 residues. Written as DNA, the CDR3 is TGTGCCTGGAGCACTCCGGGACTAGTGCGCTACGAGCAGTACTTC. It yields the protein CAWSTPGLVRYEQYF. Combining the CDR3 with reference TRBV30 and TRBJ2-7 gives the whole variable domain SQTIHQWPATLVQPVGSPLSLECTVEGTSNPNLYWYRQAAGRGLQLLFYSVGIGQISSEVPQNLSASRPQDRQFILSSKKLLLSDSGFYLCAWSTPGLVRYEQYFGPGTRLTVT.

This clone appeared once. This rearrangement joins TRBV14 to TRBJ1-1; D may be TRBD1 (6 bases). V lost 0 bases and J 2 bases, leaving 10 bases between the germline ends. The CDR3 totals 15 residues. CDR1 is SGHDN, CDR2 FVKESK, per germline. Written as DNA, the CDR3 is TGTGCCAGCAGCCAAGAGGCGGGGGCCAACACTGAAGCTTTCTTT. Translating it yields CASSQEAGANTEAFF.

The rearrangement uses TRBV5-4 and TRBJ2-5; 7 bases align to TRBD2. Germline assignment: CDR1 SGHNT and CDR2 YYREEE (reference sequence). After removal of 4 bases from V and 0 bases from J, the junction contained 3 bases not matched to a gene. The CDR3 runs to 14 residues. The CDR3 DNA reads TGTGCCAGCAGCGAAAGCGGGAACCAAGAGACCCAGTACTTC. Translated, it gives CASSESGNQETQYF.

The table lists this clone with a count of one. This sequence joins TRBV5-1 and TRBJ2-3, with 7 bases that match TRBD1. V lost 4 bases, J lost 4 bases, and 0 bases stayed unmatched. CDR3 length: 12 residues. Germline lookup yields CDR1 SGHRS and CDR2 YFSETQ. In nucleotides, the CDR3 is TGCGCCAGCAGCCAGGGGGCAGATACGCAGTATTTT. Translation: CASSQGADTQYF. The whole variable domain, remainder taken from reference TRBV5-1 and TRBJ2-3, is KAGVTQTPRYLIKTRGQQVTLSCSPISGHRSVSWYQQTPGQGLQFLFEYFSETQRNKGNFPGRFSGRQFSNSRSEMNVSTLELGDSALYLCASSQGADTQYFGPGTRLTVL.

The chain has TRBV4-1 and TRBJ1-1; D is unresolved. Germline V gene data show CDR1 as MGHRA and CDR2 as YSYEKL. The V gene lost 4 bases and the J gene lost 7 bases, with 19 bases spanning the gap. This CDR3 is 15 amino acids long. DNA for the CDR3: TGCGCCAGCAGCCCGGTGACCGAGATGAACGGTGAAGCTTTCTTT. Its translation: CASSPVTEMNGEAFF.

This rearrangement joins TRBV28 to TRBJ1-5; 7 nucleotides agree with TRBD1. This CDR3 is 16 amino acids long. The germline gives CDR1 MDHEN, CDR2 SYDVKM. Germline trimming cut 6 bases from V and 6 bases from J; bases unmatched to any gene: 14. The DNA for the CDR3 is TGTGCCAGCAGGGACGAGGGACAGCTCGCCCTTCAGCCCCAGCATTTT. Its protein product is CASRDEGQLALQPQHF.

This clone is labeled medium-sized. The rearrangement links TRBV18 to TRBJ2-1; TRBD2 agrees at 7 bases. The CDR3 is 15 amino acids. The J segment lost 6 bases and the V segment lost 2 bases, leaving 7 bases of the junction unmatched. In germline, CDR1 is KGHSH, CDR2 LQKENI. The CDR3, as DNA: TGTGCCAGCTCACCAGGGGCGGGAGCCATCAATGAGCAGTTCTTC. Amino acids: CASSPGAGAINEQFF.